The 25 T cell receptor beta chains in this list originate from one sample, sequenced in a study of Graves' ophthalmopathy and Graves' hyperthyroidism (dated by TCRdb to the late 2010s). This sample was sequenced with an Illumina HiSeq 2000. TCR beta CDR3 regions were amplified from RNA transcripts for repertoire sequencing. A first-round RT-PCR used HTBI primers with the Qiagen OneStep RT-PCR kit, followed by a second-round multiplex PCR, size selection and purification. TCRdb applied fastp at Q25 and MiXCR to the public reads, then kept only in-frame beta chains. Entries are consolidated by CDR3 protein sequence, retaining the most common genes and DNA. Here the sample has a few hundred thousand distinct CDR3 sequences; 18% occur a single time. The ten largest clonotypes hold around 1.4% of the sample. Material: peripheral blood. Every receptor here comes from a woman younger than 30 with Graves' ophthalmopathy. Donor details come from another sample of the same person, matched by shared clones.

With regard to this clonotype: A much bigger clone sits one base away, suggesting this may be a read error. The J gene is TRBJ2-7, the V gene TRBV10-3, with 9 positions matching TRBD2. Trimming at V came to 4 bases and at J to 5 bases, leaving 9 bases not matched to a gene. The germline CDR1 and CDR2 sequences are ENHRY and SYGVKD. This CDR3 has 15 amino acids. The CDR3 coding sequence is TGTGCCATCAGTGGGGATAGCGGGAGAAGGGACGAGCAGTACTTC. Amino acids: CAISGDSGRRDEQYF.

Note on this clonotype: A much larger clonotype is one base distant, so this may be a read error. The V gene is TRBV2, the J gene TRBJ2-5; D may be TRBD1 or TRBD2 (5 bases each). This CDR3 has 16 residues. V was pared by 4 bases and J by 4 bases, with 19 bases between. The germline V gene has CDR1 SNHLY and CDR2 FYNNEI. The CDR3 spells CASSVGPDGSPETQYF. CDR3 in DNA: TGTGCCAGCAGTGTGGGACCGGACGGCTCTCCAGAGACCCAGTACTTC.

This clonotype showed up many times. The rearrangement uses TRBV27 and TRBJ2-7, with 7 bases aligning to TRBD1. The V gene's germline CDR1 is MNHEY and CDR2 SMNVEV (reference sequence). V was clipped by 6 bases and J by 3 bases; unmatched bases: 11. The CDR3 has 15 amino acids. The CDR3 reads CASRPDRASFYEQYF. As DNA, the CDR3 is TGTGCCAGCAGACCAGACAGGGCCTCGTTCTACGAGCAGTACTTC.

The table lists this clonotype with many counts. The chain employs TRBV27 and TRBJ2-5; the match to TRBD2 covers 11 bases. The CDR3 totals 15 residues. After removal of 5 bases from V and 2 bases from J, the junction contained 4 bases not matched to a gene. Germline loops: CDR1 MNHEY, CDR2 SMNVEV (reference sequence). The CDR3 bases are TGTGCCAGCAGTGACCGACTAGCGGGGCAAGAGACCCAGTACTTC. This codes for CASSDRLAGQETQYF.

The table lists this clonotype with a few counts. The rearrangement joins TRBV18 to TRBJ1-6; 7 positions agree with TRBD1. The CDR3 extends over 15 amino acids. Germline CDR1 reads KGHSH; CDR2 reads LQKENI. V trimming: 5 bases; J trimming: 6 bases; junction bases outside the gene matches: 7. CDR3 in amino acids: CASSVEGAGNSPLHF. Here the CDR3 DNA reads TGTGCCAGCTCAGTGGAGGGGGCCGGTAATTCACCCCTCCACTTT. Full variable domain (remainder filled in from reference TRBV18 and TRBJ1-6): NAGVMQNPRHLVRRRGQEARLRCSPMKGHSHVYWYRQLPEEGLKFMVYLQKENIIDESGMPKERFSAEFPKEGPSILRIQQVVRGDSAAYFCASSVEGAGNSPLHFGNGTRLTVT.

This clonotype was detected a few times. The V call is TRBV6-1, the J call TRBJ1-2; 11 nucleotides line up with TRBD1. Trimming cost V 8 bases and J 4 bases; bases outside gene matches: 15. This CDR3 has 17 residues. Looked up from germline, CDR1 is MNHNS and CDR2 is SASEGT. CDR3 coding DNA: TGTGCCAGCCCTGAAGGCACTGGACAGGGGGCAATCTATGGCTACACCTTC. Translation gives CASPEGTGQGAIYGYTF.

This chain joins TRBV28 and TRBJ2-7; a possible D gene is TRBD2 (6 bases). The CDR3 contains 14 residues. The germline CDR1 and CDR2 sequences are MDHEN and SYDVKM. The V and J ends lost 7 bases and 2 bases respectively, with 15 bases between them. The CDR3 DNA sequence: TGTGCCAGCATGGGAGGACCCAAGGCCTACGAGCAGTACTTC. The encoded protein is CASMGGPKAYEQYF.

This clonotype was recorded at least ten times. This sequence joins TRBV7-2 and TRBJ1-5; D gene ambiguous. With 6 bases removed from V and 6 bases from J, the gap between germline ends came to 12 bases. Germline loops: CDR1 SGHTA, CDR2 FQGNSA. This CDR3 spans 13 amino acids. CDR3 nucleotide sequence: TGTGCCAGCAGTCCCCAATGGGGTCAGCCCCAGCATTTT. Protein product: CASSPQWGQPQHF.

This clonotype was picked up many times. In DNA form, the CDR3 reads TGTGCCAGCAGCGTGGGACAGGATAATTCACCCCTCCACTTT. Its translation: CASSVGQDNSPLHF. This chain links TRBV7-2 with TRBJ1-6, with TRBD1 identical over 8 bases. Germline V gives CDR1 SGHTA, CDR2 FQGNSA. Germline trimming cut 5 bases from V and 5 bases from J; bases unmatched to any gene: 2. CDR3 length: 14 amino acids.

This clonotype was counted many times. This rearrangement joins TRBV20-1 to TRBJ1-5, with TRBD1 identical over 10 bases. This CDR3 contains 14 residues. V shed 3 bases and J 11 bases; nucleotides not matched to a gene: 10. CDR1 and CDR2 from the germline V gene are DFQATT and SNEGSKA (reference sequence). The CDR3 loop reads CSARGQTGGQTQHF. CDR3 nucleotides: TGCAGTGCTAGGGGTCAGACAGGGGGCCAAACCCAGCATTTT.

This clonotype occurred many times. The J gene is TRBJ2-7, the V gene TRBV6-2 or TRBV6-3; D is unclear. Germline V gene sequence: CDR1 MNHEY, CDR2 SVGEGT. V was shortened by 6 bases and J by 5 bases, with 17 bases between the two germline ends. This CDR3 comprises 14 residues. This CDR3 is CASRSDGPRNEQYF. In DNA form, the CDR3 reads TGTGCCAGCAGAAGCGATGGGCCTCGGAACGAGCAGTACTTC.

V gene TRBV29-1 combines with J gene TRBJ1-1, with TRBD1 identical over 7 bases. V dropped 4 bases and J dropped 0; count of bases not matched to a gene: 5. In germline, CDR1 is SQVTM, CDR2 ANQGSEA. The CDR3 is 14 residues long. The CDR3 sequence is CSVVMDRLNTEAFF. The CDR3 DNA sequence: TGCAGCGTTGTGATGGACAGGCTGAACACTGAAGCTTTCTTT.

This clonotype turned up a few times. CDR3 region: CASSQDDRRAPYEQYF. The CDR3 DNA sequence: TGTGCCAGCAGCCAAGATGACAGGCGGGCCCCCTACGAGCAGTACTTC. This chain uses TRBV3-1 with TRBJ2-7, with D perhaps TRBD1 (6 bases). V was trimmed by 0 bases and J by 2 bases, leaving 14 bases between them. This CDR3 comprises 16 residues. Germline CDR1 is LGHDT and CDR2 is YNNKEL (reference sequence).

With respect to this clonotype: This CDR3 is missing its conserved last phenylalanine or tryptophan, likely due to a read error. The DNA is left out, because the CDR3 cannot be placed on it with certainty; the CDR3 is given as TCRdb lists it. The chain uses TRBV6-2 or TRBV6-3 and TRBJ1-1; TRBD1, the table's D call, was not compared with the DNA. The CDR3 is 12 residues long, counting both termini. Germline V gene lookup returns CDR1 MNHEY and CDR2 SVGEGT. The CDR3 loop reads CASTVDRGSALL.

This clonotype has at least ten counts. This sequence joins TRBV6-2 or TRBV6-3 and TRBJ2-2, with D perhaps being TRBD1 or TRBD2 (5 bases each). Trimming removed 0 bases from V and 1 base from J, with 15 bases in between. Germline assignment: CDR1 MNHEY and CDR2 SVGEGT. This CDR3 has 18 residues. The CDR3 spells CASSYSTLGTGNTGELFF. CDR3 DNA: TGTGCCAGCAGTTACTCCACCCTGGGGACGGGGAACACCGGGGAGCTGTTTTTT.

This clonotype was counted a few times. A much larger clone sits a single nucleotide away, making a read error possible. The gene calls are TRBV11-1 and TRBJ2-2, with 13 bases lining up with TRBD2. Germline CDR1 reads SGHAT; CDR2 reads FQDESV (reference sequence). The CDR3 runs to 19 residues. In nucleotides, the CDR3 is TGTGCCGGCAGCTTAGCGGGCCAAGGACTAGCGGGAGCGGCCGGGGAGCTGTTTTTT. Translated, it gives CAGSLAGQGLAGAAGELFF.

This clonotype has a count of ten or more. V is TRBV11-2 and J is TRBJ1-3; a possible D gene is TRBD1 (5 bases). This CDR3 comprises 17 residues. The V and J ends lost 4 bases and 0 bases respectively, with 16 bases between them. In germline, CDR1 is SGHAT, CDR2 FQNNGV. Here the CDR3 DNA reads TGTGCCAGCAGCTGGGGCCGCAGGGCTCTCTCTGGAAACACCATATATTTT. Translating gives CASSWGRRALSGNTIYF.

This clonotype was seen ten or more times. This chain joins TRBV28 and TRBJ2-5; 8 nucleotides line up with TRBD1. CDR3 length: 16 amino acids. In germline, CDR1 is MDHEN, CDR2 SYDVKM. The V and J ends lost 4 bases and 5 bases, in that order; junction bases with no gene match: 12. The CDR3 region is CASSSEDRGWGETQYF. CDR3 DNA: TGTGCCAGCAGTTCCGAAGACAGGGGATGGGGGGAGACCCAGTACTTC.

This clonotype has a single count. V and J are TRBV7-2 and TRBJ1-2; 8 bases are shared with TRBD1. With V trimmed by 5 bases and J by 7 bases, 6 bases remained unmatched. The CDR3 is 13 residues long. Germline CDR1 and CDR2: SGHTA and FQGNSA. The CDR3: CASSPRTGSGYTF. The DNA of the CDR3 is TGTGCCAGCAGCCCCCGGACAGGGAGTGGCTACACCTTC.

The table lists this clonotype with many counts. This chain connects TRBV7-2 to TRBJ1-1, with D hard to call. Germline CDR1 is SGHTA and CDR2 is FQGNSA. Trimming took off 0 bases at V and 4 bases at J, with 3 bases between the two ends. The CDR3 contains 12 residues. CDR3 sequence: CASSLATTEAFF. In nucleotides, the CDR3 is TGTGCCAGCAGCTTAGCAACCACTGAAGCTTTCTTT.

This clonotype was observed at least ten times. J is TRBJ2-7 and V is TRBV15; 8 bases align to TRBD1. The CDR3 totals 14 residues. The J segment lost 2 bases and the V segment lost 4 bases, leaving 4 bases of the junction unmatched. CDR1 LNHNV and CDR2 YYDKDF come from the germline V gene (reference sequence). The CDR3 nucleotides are TGTGCCACCAGCACCCGACAGGGGCCCTACGAGCAGTACTTC. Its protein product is CATSTRQGPYEQYF.

This chain's CDR3 is CASSLMPGSSRGYTF. The CDR3 nucleotides are TGTGCCAGCAGTTTGATGCCAGGTTCTTCGAGGGGCTACACCTTC. This chain links TRBV12-3 or TRBV12-4 with TRBJ1-2, with D unresolved. Trimming stripped 3 bases from V and 8 bases from J, with 19 bases between. The CDR3 totals 15 residues.

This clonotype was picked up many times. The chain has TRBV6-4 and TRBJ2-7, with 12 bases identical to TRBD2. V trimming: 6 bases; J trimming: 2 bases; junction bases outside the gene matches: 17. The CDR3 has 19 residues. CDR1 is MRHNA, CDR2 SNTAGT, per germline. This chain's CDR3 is CASRPKGPLLAGGAYEQYF. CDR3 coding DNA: TGTGCCAGCAGACCAAAAGGCCCCCTCCTAGCGGGAGGGGCCTACGAGCAGTACTTC.

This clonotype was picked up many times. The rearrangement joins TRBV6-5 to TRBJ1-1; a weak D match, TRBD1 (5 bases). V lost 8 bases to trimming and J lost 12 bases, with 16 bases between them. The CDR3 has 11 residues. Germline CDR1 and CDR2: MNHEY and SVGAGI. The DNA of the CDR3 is TGTGCCAGCTTCGCCTACAGGATTACTTTCTTT. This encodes CASFAYRITFF.

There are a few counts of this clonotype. The CDR3 reads CASSFTGTAHQPQHF. The CDR3 nucleotides read TGTGCCAGCAGTTTCACCGGGACAGCTCATCAGCCCCAGCATTTT. The V call is TRBV27, the J call TRBJ1-5; 7 bases align to TRBD1. CDR1 and CDR2 (germline): MNHEY, SMNVEV (reference sequence). CDR3 length: 15 residues. The trim removed 3 bases at V and 5 bases at J, leaving 7 bases unmatched.